A single sample gave rise to the 24 T cell receptor beta chains below, sequenced in a study of tumor-infiltrating lymphocytes in primary liver carcinoma. The approximately 20-31 mg bulk tissue piece was not sorted before simultaneous RNA and DNA extraction. Synthesis of TCR beta cDNA was carried out from 450 to 650 ng total RNA with a constant-region primer. ARM-PCR was slightly modified, and three nested multiplex PCR rounds with it gave rise to the TCR beta libraries. Investigators reported that the first two PCR rounds, at 9 to 11 cycles each, used TRBV1-TRBV30 forward primers with a C-beta reverse primer. In TCRdb, the multiplex PCR reads were re-called with MiXCR into one record per CDR3 protein. The table lists 100,000 to 150,000 distinct CDR3 sequences, around 64% of them singletons. Sequenced input: liver tumor tissue from sampling region 3. Subset specified: tumor region T3, left-lateral pole. The receptors stem from a woman aged 60-75 years with primary liver carcinoma and hepatitis B virus infection.

For this clonotype: Germline is not matched at one junction end, which may reflect a read error. The chain has TRBV29-1 and TRBJ2-1; no clear D gene. The germline gives CDR1 SQVTM, CDR2 ANQGSEA. This CDR3 has 13 amino acids. As DNA, the CDR3 is TGCAGCGGCCACAGCGACTCCTTCAATGAGCAGTTCTTC. Translation gives CSGHSDSFNEQFF.

This clonotype came up many times. J is TRBJ2-1 and V is TRBV7-8; tentative D call: TRBD2 (5 bases). CDR3 length: 15 amino acids. Germline CDR1 is SGHVS and CDR2 is FQNEAQ. Trimming stripped 1 base from V and 0 bases from J, with 7 bases between. The CDR3, as DNA: TGTGCCAGCAGCTTAGAGCGGAGCTCCTACAATGAGCAGTTCTTC. It yields the protein CASSLERSSYNEQFF.

Note on this clonotype: One junction end does not reproduce the germline sequence, and a read error may be involved. This rearrangement joins TRBV11-2 to TRBJ2-7; D possibly corresponds to TRBD1 (6 bases). CDR3 size: 12 residues. Germline CDR1 and CDR2: SGHAT and FQNNGV. The CDR3 loop reads CASSQLRQAQCF. CDR3 sequence (DNA): TGTGCCAGCAGCCAACTCAGACAGGCGCAGTGCTTC.

A word on this clonotype: A much larger clone differs by one base, so this may be a read error. V is TRBV29-1 and J is TRBJ2-1, with TRBD2 matching 13 bases. Germline V gene sequence: CDR1 SQVTM, CDR2 ANQGSEA. Germline trimming cut 7 bases from V and 3 bases from J; bases unmatched to any gene: 9. The CDR3 length is 16 residues. CDR3 residues: CSAGRGLAGCYNEQFF. CDR3 nucleotide sequence: TGCAGCGCCGGACGGGGACTAGCGGGGTGCTACAATGAGCAGTTCTTC.

About this clonotype itself: The junction does not match germline at one end; this may be a read error. The V gene is TRBV12-3 or TRBV12-4, the J gene TRBJ2-2; D is possibly TRBD2 (5 bases). The CDR3 totals 16 residues. The CDR3 reads CASSFPEQTKTGELFF. The CDR3 nucleotides are TGTGCCAGCAGTTTTCCGGAGCAAACGAAGACCGGGGAGCTATTTTTT.

Regarding this clonotype: At one of its ends the junction is not consistent with the germline gene, which may arise from a read error. The chain recombines TRBV5-4 with TRBJ2-1, with a weak D call TRBD2 (6 bases). CDR1 SGHNT and CDR2 YYREEE come from the germline V gene (reference sequence). The CDR3 covers 16 residues. The CDR3 nucleotides read TGTGCCAGCAGCCCGGGAGCGTGGAGCTCCTACAATGAGCAGCTCTTC. This gives the protein CASSPGAWSSYNEQLF.

As for this clonotype: A single base separates this from a much larger clone, so it may be a read error. The genes are TRBV19 and TRBJ2-1; 12 bases are a match to TRBD2. Germline CDR1 LNHDA, CDR2 SQIVND (reference sequence). There are 16 residues in the CDR3. CDR3 protein: CASSIRLAGVYNEQLF. The CDR3 DNA reads TGTGCCAGTAGTATAAGACTAGCGGGGGTCTACAATGAGCAGCTCTTC.

A word on this clonotype: One base away lies a much larger clone, so this may be a sequencing read error. This sequence joins TRBV5-5 and TRBJ1-3; D uncertain. CDR3 size: 14 residues. Germline values: CDR1 SGHKS, CDR2 YYEKEE (reference sequence). CDR3 nucleotide sequence: TGTGTCAGCAGCTTTGCTTTCTCTGGAAACACCATATATTTT. Its protein is CVSSFAFSGNTIYF.

This clonotype was seen repeatedly, ten times or more. The gene calls are TRBV6-1 and TRBJ1-1; the D gene is possibly TRBD1 (5 bases). Germline CDR1 is MNHNS and CDR2 is SASEGT. The CDR3 consists of 13 residues. The germline V and J ends were trimmed by 5 bases and 1 base, with 8 bases remaining between them. The CDR3 DNA is TGTGCCAGCAGTTCCCAGGGGAACACTGAAGCTTTCTTT. Translating it yields CASSSQGNTEAFF.

The chain employs TRBV9 and TRBJ2-6, with 11 bases lining up with TRBD2. Trimming removed 4 bases from V and 2 bases from J; junction bases left unmatched: 8. Germline loops: CDR1 SGDLS, CDR2 YYNGEE. This CDR3 contains 18 residues. The CDR3 DNA is TGTGCCAGCAGCCCTACTAGCGGGGGCACCGCTGGGGCCAACGTCCTGACTTTC. It translates to CASSPTSGGTAGANVLTF.

As to this clonotype: A much bigger clone sits one base away, suggesting this may be a read error. The rearrangement links TRBV4-1 to TRBJ2-1, with D tentatively TRBD2 (6 bases). The length of the CDR3 is 15 residues. CDR1 and CDR2 (germline): MGHRA, YSYEKL. The V end was cut by 0 bases, the J end by 9 bases, with 15 bases between. CDR3 bases: TGCGCCAGCAGCCAAGATGCGGCTAGCGTGCTTGAGCAGTTCTTC. Translation gives CASSQDAASVLEQFF.

Comments on this clonotype: The conserved phenylalanine or tryptophan normally closing the CDR3 is absent here, so this likely arose from a read error. The rearrangement links TRBV7-9 to TRBJ2-4, with TRBD2 matching over 8 bases. Germline V CDR1 and CDR2: SEHNR, FQNEAQ (reference sequence). CDR3 length: 14 residues. After removal of 10 bases from V and 1 base from J, the junction contained 6 bases not matched to a gene. CDR3 sequence: CAISSGGAKNIQYL. The CDR3 DNA reads as TGTGCCATTAGCTCGGGAGGGGCCAAAAACATTCAGTACCTC.

This clonotype has only a few counts. The chain combines TRBV28 with TRBJ2-5; tentative D call: TRBD1 (6 bases). CDR3 size: 17 residues. Per the germline V gene, CDR1 is MDHEN and CDR2 is SYDVKM. V lost 7 bases and J lost 5, with 26 bases in between. The CDR3 sequence is CASNSGGIVKGVETQYF. In DNA, the CDR3 is TGTGCCAGCAACTCTGGGGGCATCGTAAAAGGAGTGGAGACCCAGTACTTC.

The table lists this clonotype with a few counts. A much larger clone sits a single nucleotide away, making a read error possible. The CDR3 loop is CASRRFTGGSETQYF. The DNA of the CDR3 is TGTGCCAGCAGAAGATTCACAGGAGGGTCAGAGACCCAGTACTTC. V is TRBV6-6 and J is TRBJ2-5; a possible D gene is TRBD2 (6 bases). In germline, CDR1 is MNHNY, CDR2 SVGAGI (reference sequence). V lost 6 bases and J 4 bases, leaving 18 bases between the germline ends. The CDR3 extends over 15 amino acids.

Comment on this clonotype: This may come from a read error, since a much larger clone is one base off. The chain couples TRBV13 to TRBJ1-2; D is possibly TRBD1 (6 bases). The CDR3 contains 15 residues. Germline assignment: CDR1 PRHDT and CDR2 FYEKMQ (reference sequence). V shed 8 bases and J shed 4 bases, with 20 bases lying between them. The CDR3 coding sequence is TGTGCCAGCGGGTTGGTATTAGGACAGTTCTATGGCTACACCTTC. Protein: CASGLVLGQFYGYTF.

The chain joins TRBV2 to TRBJ2-7, with D possibly matching TRBD1 (6 bases). Looked up from germline, CDR1 is SNHLY and CDR2 is FYNNEI. The V gene lost 6 bases and the J gene lost 6 bases, with 18 bases spanning the gap. CDR3 length: 14 amino acids. In DNA, the CDR3 is TGTGCCAGCAGCGGACCCACAGGGAACGCCGAGCAGTACTTC. Protein product: CASSGPTGNAEQYF.

With regard to this clonotype: This may be a read error, as it is one base from a much larger clone. In this CDR3 the conserved last residue, phenylalanine or tryptophan, is missing, so a read error is likely. The V and J genes are TRBV5-6 and TRBJ2-1; D call uncertain. CDR3 length equals 16 residues. Trimming took off 4 bases at V and 7 bases at J, with 21 bases between the two ends. Germline values: CDR1 SGHDT, CDR2 YYEEEE. The CDR3 here is CASSPGTGPPLNEQFL. For the CDR3, the DNA is TGTGCCAGCAGCCCGGGTACCGGTCCTCCTTTGAATGAGCAGTTCTTA.

As regards this clonotype: One junction end disagrees with the germline gene, perhaps due to a read error. CDR3 amino acids: CASSLDLGARETQYF. The CDR3 coding sequence is TGTGCTAGCAGCCTAGATCTGGGCGCGCGGGAGACCCAGTACTTC. The rearrangement uses TRBV4-2 and TRBJ2-5; D call uncertain. From germline, CDR1 is LGHNA and CDR2 YNFKEQ. The CDR3 is 15 amino acids.

This clonotype was seen a few times. The chain joins TRBV19 to TRBJ2-3, with TRBD2 identical over 10 bases. The ends lost 5 bases at V and 4 bases at J; junction bases unmatched: 0. In germline, CDR1 is LNHDA, CDR2 SQIVND (reference sequence). The CDR3 is 13 amino acids. Here the CDR3 DNA reads TGTGCCAGTAGTGGACTAGCGGCAGATACGCAGTATTTT. Its translation: CASSGLAADTQYF.

A remark on this clonotype: With a much larger clone just one base away, this may be a read error. The CDR3 sequence: CASRFQTSGISGELFF. As DNA, the CDR3 is TGCGCCAGCCGCTTCCAGACTAGCGGGATCTCCGGGGAGCTGTTTTTT. The chain uses TRBV5-1 and TRBJ2-2, with 11 bases lining up with TRBD2. The CDR3 runs 16 residues. CDR1 SGHRS and CDR2 YFSETQ come from the germline V gene.

Of note for this clonotype: Germline and junction disagree at one end, which may indicate a read error. The gene calls are TRBV11-3 and TRBJ2-5; D ambiguous. CDR1 SGHNT and CDR2 YENEEA come from the germline V gene. This CDR3 has 13 amino acids. The CDR3 DNA reads TGTGCCATCAGCCTAGTCGGTCAAGAGGCCCAGTACTTC. It is translated as CAISLVGQEAQYF. Full variable domain (remainder filled in from reference TRBV11-3 and TRBJ2-5): EAGVVQSPRYKIIEKKQPVAFWCNPISGHNTLYWYLQNLGQGPELLIRYENEEAVDDSQLPKDRFSAERLKGVDSTLKIQPAELGDSAVYLCAISLVGQEAQYFGPGTRLLVL.

This clonotype was seen repeatedly, ten times or more. J is TRBJ2-5 and V is TRBV11-2; a possible D gene is TRBD2 (5 bases). The length of the CDR3 is 15 residues. V gave up 3 bases and J gave up 7 bases, with 18 bases separating them. CDR1 and CDR2 (germline): SGHAT, FQNNGV. The CDR3 here is CASSLGSPGAGTQYF. The DNA of the CDR3 is TGTGCCAGCAGCTTGGGTTCCCCGGGCGCGGGGACCCAGTACTTC.

On this clonotype itself: Without the conserved terminal phenylalanine or tryptophan, this CDR3 likely stems from a read error. V and J are TRBV29-1 and TRBJ2-6; no definite D call. V shed 3 bases and J shed 3 bases, with 9 bases lying between them. Germline V gene lookup returns CDR1 SQVTM and CDR2 ANQGSEA. This CDR3 region has 14 residues. CDR3 DNA sequence: TGCAGCGTTGATTTAGGTGATGGGGCCAACGTCCTGACTTTA. Translation gives CSVDLGDGANVLTL.

This clonotype was observed a single time. A read error is possible here, since a much larger clone lies one base away. The chain joins TRBV7-8 to TRBJ2-1; D is undetermined. The CDR3 loop spans 16 amino acids. Germline loops: CDR1 SGHVS, CDR2 FQNEAQ. CDR3 sequence (DNA): TGTGCCAGCAGCCCCCGTCAGGCACTCTCCTACAATAAGCAGTTCTTC. The encoded protein is CASSPRQALSYNKQFF.